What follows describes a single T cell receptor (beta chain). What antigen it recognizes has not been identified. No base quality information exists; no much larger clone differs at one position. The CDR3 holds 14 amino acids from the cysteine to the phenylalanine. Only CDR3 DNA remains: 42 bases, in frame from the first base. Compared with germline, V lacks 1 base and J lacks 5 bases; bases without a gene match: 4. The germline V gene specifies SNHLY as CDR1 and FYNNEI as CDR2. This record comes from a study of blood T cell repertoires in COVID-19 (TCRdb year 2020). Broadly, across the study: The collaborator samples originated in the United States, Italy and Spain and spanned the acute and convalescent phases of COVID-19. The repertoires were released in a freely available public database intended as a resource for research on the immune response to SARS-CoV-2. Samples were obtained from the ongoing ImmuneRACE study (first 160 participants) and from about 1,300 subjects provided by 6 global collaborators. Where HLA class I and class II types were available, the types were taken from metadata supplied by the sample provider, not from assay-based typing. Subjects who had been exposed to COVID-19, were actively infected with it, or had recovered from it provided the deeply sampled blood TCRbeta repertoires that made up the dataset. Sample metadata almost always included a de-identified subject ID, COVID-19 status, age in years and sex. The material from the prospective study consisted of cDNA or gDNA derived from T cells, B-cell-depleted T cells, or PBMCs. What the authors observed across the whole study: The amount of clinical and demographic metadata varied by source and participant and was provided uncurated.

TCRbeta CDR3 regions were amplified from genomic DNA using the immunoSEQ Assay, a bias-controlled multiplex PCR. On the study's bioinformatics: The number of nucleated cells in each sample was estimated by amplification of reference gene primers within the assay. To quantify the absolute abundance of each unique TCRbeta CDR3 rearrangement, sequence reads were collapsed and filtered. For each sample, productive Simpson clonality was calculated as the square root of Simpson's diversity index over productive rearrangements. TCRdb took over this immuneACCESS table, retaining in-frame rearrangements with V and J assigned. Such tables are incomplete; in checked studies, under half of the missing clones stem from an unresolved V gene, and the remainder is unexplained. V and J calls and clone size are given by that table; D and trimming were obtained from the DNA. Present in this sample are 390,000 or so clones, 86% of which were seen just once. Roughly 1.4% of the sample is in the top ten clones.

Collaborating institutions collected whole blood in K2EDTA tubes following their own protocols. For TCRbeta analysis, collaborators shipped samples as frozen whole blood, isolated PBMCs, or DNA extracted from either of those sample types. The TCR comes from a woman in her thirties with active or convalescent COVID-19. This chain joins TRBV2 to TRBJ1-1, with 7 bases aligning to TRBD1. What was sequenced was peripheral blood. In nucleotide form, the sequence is TGTGCCAGCAGTGAAGACAGGGGTTGGACTGAAGCTTTCTTT. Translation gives CASSEDRGWTEAFF.